In its sample, the clone carrying this T cell receptor beta chain was seen many times. The antigen is undetermined. This sample is drawn from a study of T cell repertoires in cytomegalovirus infection. Overall study context: Indications came from public TCR beta signatures; they pointed to CMV infection and to a matching HLA type.

In germline, CDR1 is SGHTA, CDR2 FQGNSA. Trimming took 5 bases from V and 7 from J, leaving 17 bases between them. The CDR3 length is 14 residues. TCRdb re-called the reads with MiXCR, one entry per CDR3 protein. The table shows more than 350,000 distinct CDR3 sequences, with about a third occurring only once. Whole-study results and caveats: Totalled public TCR beta family frequency picked out people who carried CMV plus the relevant HLA. The ex vivo response was dominated by HLA-C-restricted CMV-specific TCR beta clonotypes.

The rearrangement uses TRBV7-2 and TRBJ2-5; tentatively, D is TRBD1 (5 bases). Source material: PBMCs. This clonotype was sampled from a human donor in good health (CMV status not recorded). Some clones in this sample may be carry-over from other donors' samples. DNA for the CDR3: TGTGCCAGCAGCCAGCAAGGACAAGGCGGGACCCAGTACTTC. Residues: CASSQQGQGGTQYF.